A single TCR beta chain is shown here with its context. The antigen is unknown. The CDR3 loop spans 15 amino acids. Germline V gene sequence: CDR1 MRHNA, CDR2 SNTAGT. The J segment lost 0 bases and the V segment lost 2 bases, leaving 0 bases of the junction unmatched. This entry belongs to a study of cytomegalovirus exposure and HLA in healthy donors. PCR employed 60 Vbeta and 13 Jbeta primers. Profiling relied on immunoSEQ multiplex PCR, and the TCRdb table lists in-frame clones only, not all of them. The table records roughly 140,000 clones, around 66% of them present only once. Whole-study findings and limits: Later on, analysis showed that most CMV-associated TCR beta chains appeared to be HLA-restricted. It was reported that TCR beta sequences correctly inferred the HLA-A and HLA-B alleles for most subjects. The likely origin of a cluster of highly shared sequence variants was a sequencing artifact.

The clonotype was recovered from a woman between 25 and 40 years old in good health and CMV-seropositive. The V and J genes are TRBV6-4 and TRBJ1-2, with 10 bases fitting TRBD1. The sample taken for sequencing was PBMCs. CDR3 protein: CASSDGTGANYGYTF. The CDR3 nucleotides read TGTGCCAGCAGTGACGGGACAGGGGCTAACTATGGCTACACCTTC.